A selection of T cell receptor beta chains follows, all from one sample in a study of spatial heterogeneity in lung cancer. TCRdb analysed the 5' RACE reads with MiXCR anew, one entry per CDR3 protein. The sample consists of around 63,000 distinct CDR3 sequences, approximately 8.9% of them appearing once. The input for sequencing was PBMCs, taken at surgery. The receptors here all came from a female donor with early-stage non-small cell lung cancer. Both conserved end residues are part of each CDR3. A D gene is named only where the DNA matches it firmly. Clone size, where shown, is once, few, many, or a class for clones that have expanded.

TRBV20-1,NA,few,TRBJ2-2,13,CSAPGETTGELFF,TGCAGTGCCCCAGGGGAGACCACCGGGGAGCTGTTTTTT
TRBV29-1,TRBD1,many,TRBJ1-1,15,CSVEDTDRPNTEAFF,TGCAGCGTTGAAGATACGGACAGGCCCAACACTGAAGCTTTCTTT
TRBV7-9,NA,many,TRBJ2-5,15,CASSPGTSGKETQYF,TGTGCCAGCAGCCCTGGGACATCGGGGAAAGAGACCCAGTACTTC
TRBV7-2,NA,NA,TRBJ1-2,15,CASSEQGTLGYGYTF,TGTGCCAGCAGCGAACAGGGTACCTTAGGCTATGGCTACACCTTC
TRBV7-9,NA,NA,TRBJ2-3,15,CASSLGDPGPDTQYF,TGTGCCAGCAGCTTAGGGGACCCCGGGCCAGATACGCAGTATTTT
TRBV7-2,TRBD1,few,TRBJ1-2,14,CASSLGQGNYGYTF,TGTGCCAGCAGCTTGGGACAGGGAAACTATGGCTACACCTTC
TRBV11-1,TRBD1,few,TRBJ2-4,14,CASSRGTGVNIQYF,TGTGCCAGCAGCCGTGGGACAGGAGTAAACATTCAGTACTTC
TRBV6-2/TRBV6-3,TRBD2,many,TRBJ2-1,18,CASSYASSGRTSYNEQFF,TGTGCCAGCAGTTACGCGAGTAGCGGGAGAACCTCCTACAATGAGCAGTTCTTC
TRBV6-5,TRBD2,many,TRBJ2-1,15,CASSILAGGRDEQFF,TGTGCCAGCAGCATACTAGCGGGGGGGCGGGATGAGCAGTTCTTC
TRBV5-1,NA,few,TRBJ1-3,15,CASSLSTMAGNTIYF,TGCGCCAGCAGCTTGTCTACAATGGCAGGAAACACCATATATTTT
TRBV10-3,NA,NA,TRBJ1-3,15,CAISERDNSGNTIYF,TGTGCCATCAGTGAGCGGGACAACTCTGGAAACACCATATATTTT
TRBV13,NA,many,TRBJ1-4,14,CASSETGASSELFF,TGTGCCAGCAGCGAAACCGGGGCCTCCAGTGAACTGTTTTTT
TRBV7-8,NA,medium-sized,TRBJ2-3,14,CASSLAKGTDTQYF,TGTGCCAGCAGCTTAGCTAAGGGCACAGATACGCAGTATTTT
TRBV9,NA,few,TRBJ1-5,17,CASSNLEGPTYNQPQHF,TGTGCCAGCAGCAACCTGGAGGGCCCAACCTACAATCAGCCCCAGCATTTT
TRBV24-1,TRBD1,NA,TRBJ2-1,16,CATSDPTSGTGRKQFF,TGTGCCACCAGTGATCCAACCTCCGGGACAGGGCGAAAGCAGTTCTTC
TRBV5-1,TRBD2,many,TRBJ2-5,16,CASSLVIAGYQETQYF,TGCGCCAGCAGCTTGGTTATAGCGGGGTATCAAGAGACCCAGTACTTC
TRBV10-3,NA,many,TRBJ1-5,13,CAIRDSQTQPQHF,TGTGCCATCAGGGACTCACAGACCCAGCCCCAGCATTTT
TRBV5-5,TRBD1,NA,TRBJ1-2,17,CASTGLAPGQAGVGYTF,TGTGCCAGCACGGGCTTGGCCCCGGGACAGGCGGGGGTCGGCTACACCTTC
TRBV2,TRBD2,NA,TRBJ2-7,14,CASRGLAGEYEQYF,TGTGCCAGCAGGGGACTAGCGGGAGAGTACGAGCAGTACTTC
TRBV5-1,NA,many,TRBJ1-1,15,CASSLSGTANTEAFF,TGCGCCAGCAGCTTGTCCGGGACGGCGAACACTGAAGCTTTCTTT
TRBV5-6,NA,many,TRBJ1-2,13,CASSLNRNYGYTF,TGTGCCAGCAGCTTGAACAGGAACTATGGCTACACCTTC
TRBV28,NA,many,TRBJ2-7,14,CASSRLDSLYEQYF,TGTGCCAGCAGTCGCTTGGACAGTCTCTACGAGCAGTACTTC
TRBV7-9,TRBD2,few,TRBJ2-2,14,CASTVAGATGELFF,TGTGCCAGCACCGTAGCGGGAGCCACCGGGGAGCTGTTTTTT
TRBV7-3,NA,few,TRBJ1-1,14,CASSTTGGPYEAFF,TGTGCCAGCAGCACTACAGGCGGCCCCTATGAAGCTTTCTTT
TRBV7-3,TRBD1,few,TRBJ1-5,13,CASSGTGNQPQHF,TGTGCCAGCAGCGGGACAGGGAATCAGCCCCAGCATTTT
TRBV12-3/TRBV12-4,NA,few,TRBJ2-7,13,CASSWLKTYEQYF,TGTGCCAGCAGTTGGTTGAAGACTTACGAGCAGTACTTC
TRBV6-6,NA,many,TRBJ2-2,17,CASSYSRQVQNTGELFF,TGTGCCAGCAGTTACTCGAGACAGGTTCAAAACACCGGGGAGCTGTTTTTT
TRBV7-2,NA,few,TRBJ1-4,14,CASSFKGQGEKLFF,TGTGCCAGCAGCTTTAAAGGACAAGGGGAAAAACTGTTTTTT
TRBV27,TRBD1,NA,TRBJ1-2,14,CASSLWDRGGGYTF,TGTGCCAGCAGTTTATGGGACAGGGGAGGAGGCTACACCTTC
TRBV11-3,NA,NA,TRBJ1-6,14,CASSQGPVNSPLHF,TGTGCCAGCAGTCAAGGACCGGTCAATTCACCCCTCCACTTT
TRBV7-2,NA,NA,TRBJ2-2,15,CASSFFWGDTGELFF,TGTGCCAGCAGCTTCTTCTGGGGCGACACCGGGGAGCTGTTTTTT
TRBV7-7,TRBD1,many,TRBJ2-2,12,CASGGQGGELFF,TGTGCATCAGGGGGCCAAGGCGGGGAGCTGTTTTTT
TRBV6-5,NA,NA,TRBJ2-4,12,CASSSTAEIQYF,TGTGCCAGCAGTTCCACAGCGGAAATTCAGTACTTC
TRBV10-3,NA,many,TRBJ2-4,18,CAIREGLKGAYGKNIQYF,TGTGCCATCAGGGAGGGGTTGAAGGGGGCTTATGGCAAAAACATTCAGTACTTC
TRBV5-4,TRBD1,few,TRBJ1-4,14,CASSVDRGNEKLFF,TGTGCCAGCAGCGTCGACAGGGGTAACGAAAAACTGTTTTTT
TRBV30,NA,many,TRBJ2-5,12,CAWSADPATQYF,TGTGCCTGGAGTGCCGACCCTGCGACCCAGTACTTC
TRBV7-3,TRBD1,NA,TRBJ1-1,14,CASSLTPDRASAFF,TGTGCCAGCAGCTTAACCCCGGACAGGGCGTCCGCTTTCTTT
TRBV10-1,TRBD2,few,TRBJ2-1,16,CASSELAGGRYNEQFF,TGCGCCAGCAGTGAGCTAGCGGGAGGTCGCTACAATGAGCAGTTCTTC
TRBV5-1,TRBD2,many,TRBJ2-7,16,CASSLGPSGEVYEQYF,TGCGCCAGCAGCTTGGGGCCTAGCGGAGAAGTCTACGAGCAGTACTTC
TRBV27,NA,many,TRBJ2-1,16,CASSSRQRAPYNEQFF,TGTGCCAGCAGTTCCCGCCAGCGGGCCCCCTACAATGAGCAGTTCTTC
TRBV20-1,NA,many,TRBJ2-3,16,CSARDLLGAGADTQYF,TGCAGTGCTAGAGATCTCTTGGGGGCCGGGGCAGATACGCAGTATTTT
TRBV5-1,NA,many,TRBJ2-6,15,CASSSSGSGANVLTF,TGCGCCAGCAGCTCTTCAGGGTCCGGGGCCAACGTCCTGACTTTC
TRBV11-2,NA,few,TRBJ1-4,13,CASSLGLNEKLFF,TGTGCCAGCAGCTTGGGCTTAAATGAAAAACTGTTTTTT
TRBV7-9,NA,NA,TRBJ2-5,12,CASSFSQETQYF,TGTGCCAGCAGCTTCAGCCAAGAGACCCAGTACTTC
TRBV19,TRBD1,many,TRBJ2-5,12,CASRDRVETQYF,TGTGCCAGTAGGGACAGGGTGGAGACCCAGTACTTC
TRBV11-3,TRBD1,few,TRBJ2-1,15,CASSKRQGAYNEQFF,TGTGCCAGCAGCAAGAGACAGGGGGCTTACAATGAGCAGTTCTTC
TRBV27,NA,NA,TRBJ1-1,16,CASSLLGLNGNTEAFF,TGTGCCAGCAGTTTATTGGGGTTGAATGGGAACACTGAAGCTTTCTTT
TRBV6-5,NA,many,TRBJ2-2,16,CASSYSGPLGTGELFF,TGTGCCAGCAGTTACTCGGGCCCACTGGGAACCGGGGAGCTGTTTTTT
TRBV13,NA,few,TRBJ2-1,15,CASSTARRGNNEQFF,TGTGCCAGCAGCACTGCCCGCCGGGGGAACAATGAGCAGTTCTTC
TRBV6-2/TRBV6-3,NA,NA,TRBJ2-7,15,CASSFPAERSYEQYF,TGTGCCAGCAGTTTCCCAGCGGAACGTTCCTACGAGCAGTACTTC